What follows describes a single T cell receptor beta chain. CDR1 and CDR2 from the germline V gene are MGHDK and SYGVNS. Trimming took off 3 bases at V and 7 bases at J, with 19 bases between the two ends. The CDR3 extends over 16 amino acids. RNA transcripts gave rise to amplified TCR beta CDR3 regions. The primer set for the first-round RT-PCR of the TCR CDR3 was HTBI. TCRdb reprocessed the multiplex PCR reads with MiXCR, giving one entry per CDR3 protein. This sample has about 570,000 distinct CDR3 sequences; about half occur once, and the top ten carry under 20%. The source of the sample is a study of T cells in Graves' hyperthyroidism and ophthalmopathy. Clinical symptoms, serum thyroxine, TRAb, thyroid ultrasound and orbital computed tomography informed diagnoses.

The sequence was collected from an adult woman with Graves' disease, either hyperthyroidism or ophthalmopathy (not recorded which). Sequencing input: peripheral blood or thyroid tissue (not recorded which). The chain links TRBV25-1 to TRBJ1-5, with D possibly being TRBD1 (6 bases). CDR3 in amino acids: CASSDSLGQGTQPQHF. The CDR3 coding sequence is TGTGCCAGCAGTGACAGCTTGGGGCAAGGGACACAGCCCCAGCATTTT. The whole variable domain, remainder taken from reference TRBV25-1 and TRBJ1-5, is EADIYQTPRYLVIGTGKKITLECSQTMGHDKMYWYQQDPGMELHLIHYSYGVNSTEKGDLSSESTVSRIRTEHFPLTLESARPSHTSQYLCASSDSLGQGTQPQHFGDGTRLSIL.